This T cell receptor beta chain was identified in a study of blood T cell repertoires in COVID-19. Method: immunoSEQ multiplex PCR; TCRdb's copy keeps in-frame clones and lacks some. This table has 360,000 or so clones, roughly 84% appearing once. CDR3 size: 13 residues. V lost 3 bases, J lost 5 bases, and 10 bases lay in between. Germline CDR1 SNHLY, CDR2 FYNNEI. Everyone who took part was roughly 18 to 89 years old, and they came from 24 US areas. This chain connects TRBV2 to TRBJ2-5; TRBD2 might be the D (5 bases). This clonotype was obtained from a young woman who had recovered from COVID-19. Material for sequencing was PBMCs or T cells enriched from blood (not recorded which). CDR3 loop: CASSEGPGETQYF. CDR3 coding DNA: TGTGCCAGCAGTGAGGGTCCGGGGGAGACCCAGTACTTC.